This passage covers 32 T cell receptor beta chains from one sample sequenced in a study of monozygotic twins with inflammatory bowel disease. For each CDR3 protein, TCRdb gives one entry from its re-call of the 5' RACE reads, without DNA. The repertoire table contains around 410,000 distinct CDR3 sequences. The specimen was blood. The origin of the receptors is a human donor with ulcerative colitis or Crohn's disease, or a healthy co-twin of an affected twin (not recorded which).

The chain joins TRBV3-1 to TRBJ1-1. The germline V gene encodes CDR1 LGHDT and CDR2 YNNKEL (reference sequence). CDR3 size: 17 residues. CDR3 residues: CASSQDQAARMNTEAFF.

This chain links TRBV20-1 with TRBJ1-3. There are 14 residues in the CDR3. Germline V gene sequence: CDR1 DFQATT, CDR2 SNEGSKA (reference sequence). The CDR3 spells CSASSRNSGNTIYF.

The chain uses TRBV15 and TRBJ2-1; TCRdb indicates TRBD1, and absent DNA this call remains unverified. This CDR3 spans 15 amino acids. Germline CDR1 is LNHNV and CDR2 is YYDKDF (reference sequence). The chain's CDR3 is CATSKGTKLGNEQFF.

CDR3 amino acids: CARDSGRAGNEQFF. This sequence joins TRBV2 and TRBJ2-1; there is no DNA to check the TCRdb D call of TRBD2. The CDR3 length is 14 residues. Per germline, CDR1 SNHLY and CDR2 FYNNEI.

The chain uses TRBV11-3 and TRBJ2-1; without DNA, the TCRdb call of TRBD2 cannot be checked. CDR1 is SGHNT, CDR2 YENEEA, per germline. This CDR3 region has 15 residues. The CDR3 is CASSGAGGPGNEQFF.

This chain links TRBV27 with TRBJ1-5; TCRdb's D gene call, TRBD1, goes unchecked for lack of DNA. The germline V gene encodes CDR1 MNHEY and CDR2 SMNVEV (reference sequence). The CDR3 has 19 residues. Here the CDR3 reads CASTPTPSGKERSNQPQHF.

This chain connects TRBV19 to TRBJ2-6. This CDR3 is built from 15 residues. CDR1 and CDR2 from the germline V gene are LNHDA and SQIVND (reference sequence). CDR3: CASSIDGSGANVLTF.

This sequence joins TRBV5-6 and TRBJ2-7; TCRdb reports TRBD1, a call that lacks DNA to check it against. This CDR3 spans 14 amino acids. Germline V gives CDR1 SGHDT, CDR2 YYEEEE. CDR3 residues: CASRTGTDSYEQYF.

V gene TRBV7-9 combines with J gene TRBJ1-2; the D gene TCRdb calls, TRBD1, cannot be checked with no DNA. The CDR3 extends over 14 amino acids. Germline CDR1 and CDR2: SEHNR and FQNEAQ (reference sequence). The CDR3 sequence: CASSSRGGDYGYTF.

The rearrangement uses TRBV4-1 and TRBJ2-2; the TCRdb call, TRBD2, lacks DNA for checking. The CDR3 length is 15 residues. Germline V gene sequence: CDR1 MGHRA, CDR2 YSYEKL. This CDR3 is CASSPGRAGTGELFF.

This chain connects TRBV12-3 or TRBV12-4 to TRBJ2-7; TCRdb's D call of TRBD1 is untestable without DNA. The CDR3 has 15 amino acids. The CDR3 here is CASREDRGGRYEQYF.

V gene TRBV7-9 combines with J gene TRBJ1-2; TCRdb's D call, TRBD1, is unchecked because there is no DNA. There are 15 residues in the CDR3. In germline, CDR1 is SEHNR, CDR2 FQNEAQ (reference sequence). The CDR3 sequence: CASRRQGAIDYGYTF.

The chain has TRBV2 and TRBJ2-2; TCRdb's assignment of TRBD1 cannot be checked, as there is no DNA. The CDR3 covers 15 residues. Germline CDR1 is SNHLY and CDR2 is FYNNEI. The CDR3 protein is CASSEKGEISGELFF.

This chain connects TRBV7-2 to TRBJ2-1; lacking DNA, the TRBD2 call made by TCRdb goes unchecked. This CDR3 contains 15 residues. The germline V gene has CDR1 SGHTA and CDR2 FQGNSA. The CDR3 reads CASSFLLADHNEQFF.

This CDR3 is CASSLVGRGTTGELFF. V and J are TRBV5-1 and TRBJ2-2. This CDR3 region has 16 residues. Germline V gives CDR1 SGHRS, CDR2 YFSETQ.

The rearrangement joins TRBV7-3 to TRBJ2-5; checking the TCRdb D call of TRBD1 is not possible without DNA. In germline, CDR1 is SGHTA, CDR2 FQGTGA. This CDR3 has 14 residues. This chain's CDR3 is CASSRTGAGETQYF.

J is TRBJ1-6 and V is TRBV20-1; TCRdb's D call of TRBD1 is untestable without DNA. CDR3 length equals 14 residues. CDR1 and CDR2 (germline): DFQATT, SNEGSKA (reference sequence). Here the CDR3 reads CSAIHRVGNSPLHF.

The chain couples TRBV4-2 to TRBJ1-1; TCRdb indicates TRBD1, and absent DNA this call remains unverified. Germline CDR1 reads LGHNA; CDR2 reads YNFKEQ. The CDR3 sequence is 16 residues long. This chain's CDR3 is CASSQDELRGGSEAFF.

CDR3 sequence: CSAPGAIGTEGVGFYEQYF. The genes are TRBV20-1 and TRBJ2-7; with no DNA, the TCRdb D assignment of TRBD1 cannot be verified. The CDR3 loop spans 19 amino acids. The germline CDR1 and CDR2 sequences are DFQATT and SNEGSKA (reference sequence).

This CDR3 reads CASSFGERYYEQYF. This rearrangement joins TRBV5-5 to TRBJ2-7. This CDR3 comprises 14 residues. Germline CDR1 and CDR2: SGHKS and YYEKEE (reference sequence).

The genes are TRBV3-1 and TRBJ2-2. The CDR3 loop spans 13 amino acids. CDR1 and CDR2 from the germline V gene are LGHDT and YNNKEL (reference sequence). The chain's CDR3 is CASSQSSTGELFF.

This chain connects TRBV5-1 to TRBJ2-3; TCRdb's D call of TRBD1 is untestable without DNA. This CDR3 region has 16 residues. CDR1 is SGHRS and CDR2 is YFSETQ in the germline V gene. CDR3 sequence: CASSLHTSPTGSTQYF.

The rearrangement links TRBV11-2 to TRBJ2-7; TCRdb's D call of TRBD2 is untestable without DNA. The CDR3 consists of 15 residues. From germline, CDR1 is SGHAT and CDR2 FQNNGV. The CDR3 sequence is CASSSRDYYFYEQYF.

This chain joins TRBV12-3 or TRBV12-4 and TRBJ2-1; TCRdb's D gene call, TRBD1, goes unchecked for lack of DNA. The CDR3 has 15 amino acids. The CDR3 sequence is CASSEDRGVFYEQFF.

Here the CDR3 reads CASSRLAVYNEQFF. This chain links TRBV18 with TRBJ2-1; TCRdb outputs TRBD2, but without DNA this stays unchecked. The CDR3 is 14 amino acids. Germline CDR1 KGHSH, CDR2 LQKENI.

The chain carries TRBV29-1 and TRBJ1-2; the D call from TCRdb, TRBD1, cannot be confirmed without DNA. The CDR3 sequence is 12 residues long. Germline assignment: CDR1 SQVTM and CDR2 ANQGSEA. CDR3 sequence: CSVETGAGGYTF.

The chain is built from TRBV12-3 or TRBV12-4 and TRBJ1-1; TCRdb's D gene call, TRBD1, goes unchecked for lack of DNA. The CDR3 sequence is 12 residues long. CDR3: CASSSQGSEAFF.

The chain couples TRBV10-3 to TRBJ1-2; checking the TCRdb D call of TRBD1 is not possible without DNA. The length of the CDR3 is 16 residues. Germline V gene lookup returns CDR1 ENHRY and CDR2 SYGVKD. The CDR3 loop reads CASTATGTGRSYGYTF.

The chain couples TRBV10-3 to TRBJ2-5; TCRdb's assignment of TRBD2 cannot be checked, as there is no DNA. Germline CDR1 is ENHRY and CDR2 is SYGVKD. The CDR3 covers 14 residues. The CDR3 loop is CAISSGTPQETQYF.

The chain employs TRBV20-1 and TRBJ2-3; TCRdb's D gene call, TRBD2, goes unchecked for lack of DNA. Germline CDR1 reads DFQATT; CDR2 reads SNEGSKA (reference sequence). CDR3 length: 14 residues. CDR3 residues: CSASGQRSTDTQYF.

This chain uses TRBV28 with TRBJ2-7; TCRdb indicates TRBD2, and absent DNA this call remains unverified. The germline V gene encodes CDR1 MDHEN and CDR2 SYDVKM. The CDR3 length is 15 residues. CDR3 sequence: CASSLPRASSYEQYF.

The chain combines TRBV5-1 with TRBJ2-2; without DNA, the TCRdb call of TRBD2 cannot be checked. The CDR3 sequence is 14 residues long. Germline-derived CDR1 and CDR2 are SGHRS and YFSETQ. The CDR3 sequence: CASSFRGETGELFF.